Listed below are T cell receptor beta chains from one sample, sequenced in a study of T cells in tuberculosis. Libraries were prepared by immunoSEQ multiplex PCR; TCRdb keeps only in-frame clonotypes and omits some of them. The data contain roughly 28,000 clones, around 90% of them singletons. The sample consisted of PBMCs. These receptors all stem from a donor aged 10-29 years with latent tuberculosis or without tuberculosis infection. Each CDR3 is given without its conserved first and last residue. A D gene is named only where the DNA matches it firmly. Not every row has a clone size; where given, it reads once, few, many or a size class.

cdr3_length	d_call	v_call	clone_size	j_call	cdr3_aa
13	TRBD1	TRBV6-1	few	TRBJ1-1	ASSATGSRDTEAF
13	.	TRBV29-1	once	TRBJ1-2	SVGVEESTGKGYT
13	.	TRBV6-5	.	TRBJ1-1	ASSYGRSGNTEAF
12	.	TRBV29-1	.	TRBJ1-4	SVDGDYAGEKLF
14	TRBD2	TRBV7-8	.	TRBJ2-2	ASSYTSGGLLRELF
14	.	TRBV28	.	TRBJ1-3	ASSLVGAAVGNTIY
12	.	TRBV14	.	TRBJ2-7	ASSQTDSGYEQY
13	.	TRBV6-1	.	TRBJ1-6	ASSEVAGANSPLH
12	.	TRBV5-1	.	TRBJ2-2	ASTDRLDTGELF
14	TRBD2	TRBV10-3	.	TRBJ2-3	AISGAGTSITDTQY
13	TRBD1	TRBV6-1	.	TRBJ2-2	ASIWTGEYTGELF
13	TRBD1	TRBV7-8	.	TRBJ1-2	ASSLGGTDLYGYT
13	TRBD1	TRBV27	.	TRBJ2-1	ASSSGQGRRNEQF
14	.	TRBV6-5	.	TRBJ1-6	ASSYSYGRGDSPLH
11	.	TRBV29-1	.	TRBJ2-5	SVLGGTRETQY
12	.	TRBV10-3	.	TRBJ1-2	AIRGAAGQHGYT
14	.	TRBV19	.	TRBJ2-2	ASSIGYTLETGELF
11	TRBD2	TRBV5-1	.	TRBJ2-3	ASREREGDTQY
14	.	TRBV6-1	.	TRBJ2-7	ASSESKGRVKYEQY
14	.	TRBV18	.	TRBJ1-1	ASSPPGMGPNTEAF
11	.	TRBV19	.	TRBJ1-1	ASTRTPNTEAF
13	TRBD1	TRBV6-5	.	TRBJ2-7	ASSFRDRGTYEQY